The clone carrying this T cell receptor beta chain was recorded many times. Time point reported: patch test 2, 6 weeks after DPC sensitization. As for treatment: therapeutic diphenylcyclopropenone sensitization with weekly scalp DPC. TCRdb re-derived calls from the RACE reads in MiXCR, one entry per CDR3 protein. Of 80,000 to 100,000 distinct CDR3 sequences listed, roughly a tenth were seen once; the top ten hold just over 2%. The sample is drawn from a study of human T cells and chemical hapten exposure. The CDR3 spans 11 residues. The V end lost 3 bases, the J end lost 8 bases, and 5 bases lay between the germline ends. Germline loops: CDR1 SEHNR, CDR2 FQNEAQ (reference sequence).

The TCR was taken from a middle-aged woman with alopecia areata. Some clones in this sample may be carry-over from other donors' samples. The specimen comprised whole blood, sampled in connection with sensitization to the hapten diphenylcyclopropenone (DPC). The rearrangement joins TRBV7-9 to TRBJ2-1; D is undetermined. The CDR3 region is CASSLVDEQFF. DNA for the CDR3: TGTGCCAGCAGCTTGGTAGATGAGCAGTTCTTC.